A single sample is the source of the 8 T cell receptor beta chains below, sequenced in a study of cytomegalovirus exposure and HLA in healthy donors. The PCR employed 60 Vbeta primers together with 13 Jbeta primers. This table comes from immunoSEQ multiplex PCR, and its TCRdb copy is limited to in-frame clones, with some not included. Of approximately 210,000 clones listed, approximately 79% are singletons. Input material: PBMCs. Source of these receptors: a girl under 18 in good health and CMV-seropositive.

This clone was recorded a few times. V gene TRBV7-2 combines with J gene TRBJ2-5, with 7 nucleotides matching TRBD1. Per the germline V gene, CDR1 is SGHTA and CDR2 is FQGNSA. J lost 5 bases, V lost 4 bases, and 4 bases had no gene match. CDR3 length equals 13 residues. CDR3 residues: CASSWTGYETQYF. In DNA, the CDR3 is TGTGCCAGCAGCTGGACAGGTTATGAGACCCAGTACTTC.

This sequence joins TRBV5-6 and TRBJ1-1; D is ambiguous. V was trimmed by 1 base and J by 6 bases, leaving 16 bases between them. The CDR3 extends over 15 amino acids. Germline assignment: CDR1 SGHDT and CDR2 YYEEEE. The CDR3 sequence is CASSLKPAGVPEAFF. DNA of the CDR3: TGTGCCAGCAGCTTGAAGCCAGCCGGGGTGCCTGAAGCTTTCTTT.

The chain carries TRBV9 and TRBJ2-3; 9 bases fit TRBD2. This CDR3 has 17 amino acids. Trimming removed 0 bases from V and 1 base from J; junction bases left unmatched: 6. Germline V CDR1 and CDR2: SGDLS, YYNGEE. This chain's CDR3 is CASSVVASGVGTDTQYF. In DNA, the CDR3 is TGTGCCAGCAGCGTAGTAGCTAGCGGGGTAGGCACAGATACGCAGTATTTT.

This chain uses TRBV5-4 with TRBJ2-2; 9 bases match TRBD1. The CDR3 is 17 amino acids. Unmatched junction bases numbered 9, after V lost 0 bases and J lost 6 bases. The V gene's germline CDR1 is SGHNT and CDR2 YYREEE (reference sequence). This chain's CDR3 is CASSLVWDRARPGELFF. CDR3 sequence (DNA): TGTGCCAGCAGCTTGGTCTGGGACAGGGCGCGCCCCGGGGAGCTGTTTTTT.

This sequence joins TRBV9 and TRBJ2-5; 14 bases fit TRBD2. Germline V gene sequence: CDR1 SGDLS, CDR2 YYNGEE. The CDR3 is 17 residues long. The V segment lost 0 bases and the J segment 5 bases; nucleotides outside the gene matches: 6. The CDR3 coding sequence is TGTGCCAGCAGCGTAGCTGGACTAGCGGGGGGAGGGGAGACCCAGTACTTC. Translation: CASSVAGLAGGGETQYF. The full variable domain, its missing parts supplied by reference TRBV9 and TRBJ2-5, is DSGVTQTPKHLITATGQRVTLRCSPRSGDLSVYWYQQSLDQGLQFLIQYYNGEERAKGNILERFSAQQFPDLHSELNLSSLELGDSALYFCASSVAGLAGGGETQYFGPGTRLLVL.

The chain recombines TRBV11-3 with TRBJ2-2; TRBD2 might be the D (7 bases). CDR1 and CDR2 from the germline V gene are SGHNT and YENEEA. This CDR3 has 17 amino acids. The V and J ends lost 5 bases and 3 bases respectively, with 19 bases between them. CDR3 in amino acids: CASSPGGWTEDTGELFF. The DNA of the CDR3 is TGTGCCAGCAGCCCGGGGGGCTGGACGGAGGACACCGGGGAGCTGTTTTTT.

The chain carries TRBV6-1 and TRBJ2-5; 9 bases fit TRBD2. The V and J ends lost 7 bases and 4 bases, in that order; junction bases with no gene match: 10. CDR1 and CDR2 from the germline V gene are MNHNS and SASEGT. This CDR3 comprises 15 residues. CDR3 nucleotide sequence: TGTGCCAGCACCCAAACGGCGGGGGGGCGAGAGACCCAGTACTTC. As protein: CASTQTAGGRETQYF.

This chain connects TRBV13 to TRBJ1-2, with D perhaps TRBD1 (6 bases). The CDR3 length is 14 residues. Germline loops: CDR1 PRHDT, CDR2 FYEKMQ (reference sequence). Trimming removed 2 bases from V and 2 bases from J, with 9 bases in between. CDR3 coding DNA: TGTGCCAGCAGCTTAAACAGGGCCAACTATGGCTACACCTTC. This translates into CASSLNRANYGYTF.